The clone carrying this T cell receptor (beta chain) was observed a single time. The target antigen is unknown. As for treatment: roughly ten-day PBMC culture with coronavirus spike peptide pools or control peptides (ViraFEST assay). Investigators obtained the unexposed donor's CD4+ T cells before the COVID-19 pandemic (2011-2018). These data come from a study of vaccination and CD4 T cells after COVID-19. Sequenced with the Oncomine TCR Beta short-read assay was DNA taken from cultured CD4+ T cells. MiXCR, run by TCRdb on the PCR reads, gives a single entry per CDR3 protein. Here the sample spans more than 7,500 distinct CDR3 sequences, roughly 35% being singletons. The V end was cut by 4 bases, the J end by 4 bases, with 11 bases between. This CDR3 spans 12 amino acids. Per the germline V gene, CDR1 is GTSNPN and CDR2 is SVGIG (reference sequence).

Sequencing input: CD4+ T cells from blood, cultured in vitro. The source is a human donor in good health. This rearrangement joins TRBV30 to TRBJ2-7; D is unresolved. CDR3 in amino acids: CAWKNPIYEQYF. CDR3 nucleotide sequence: TGTGCCTGGAAAAACCCAATTTACGAGCAGTACTTC.